This T cell receptor beta chain was recorded in a study of spatial heterogeneity in lung cancer. Study overall: More than 8.5 raw reads, on average, carried each unique TCR and UMI combination.

This clonotype was found a few times. The antigen is not known. Whole-study findings and limits: In blood, ubiquitous expanded tumor TCRs appeared more at resection than follow-up.

CDR1 and CDR2 (germline): SGDLS, YYNGEE. Trimming took 4 bases from V and 2 from J, leaving 15 bases between them. The CDR3 covers 15 residues. Stated time point: sample taken at primary tumor resection. Whole RNA was taken from tumor, nontumor lung or frozen PBMC; it was then sequenced unsorted. Donation came from some 72 patients with untreated early-stage non-small cell lung cancer. A unique molecular identifier was attached to every TCR cDNA molecule. TCRdb independently ran MiXCR on the 5' RACE reads; one entry per CDR3 protein. This table has approximately 4,900 distinct CDR3 sequences, roughly a sixth appearing once.

This chain connects TRBV9 to TRBJ1-2, with a weak D call TRBD1 (6 bases). The source of this sequence is a male donor with early-stage non-small cell lung cancer. The sequencing used PBMCs, collected at surgery. The CDR3 DNA is TGTGCCAGCAGCAACCCAACCACAGGGAACTATGGCTACACCTTC. Translation gives CASSNPTTGNYGYTF.